This entry lists 22 T cell receptor beta chains sequenced from one sample in a study of blood T cell repertoires in COVID-19. Profiled with immunoSEQ multiplex PCR; TCRdb holds only in-frame clones, not every one. The sample lists around 330,000 clones; 87% were seen once. Sequencing was done on a sample of PBMCs or T cells enriched from blood (not recorded which). These receptors all stem from a woman under 30 who had recovered from COVID-19.

The chain couples TRBV13 to TRBJ2-7, with 10 bases identical to TRBD2. J lost 4 bases, V lost 4 bases, and 10 bases had no gene match. This CDR3 is built from 16 residues. Germline assignment: CDR1 PRHDT and CDR2 FYEKMQ (reference sequence). CDR3 in DNA: TGTGCCAGCAGCTCGAGGACTAGCGGACAACCTTACGAGCAGTACTTC. Its protein product is CASSSRTSGQPYEQYF.

This chain joins TRBV19 and TRBJ1-5; D ambiguous. CDR1 is LNHDA and CDR2 is SQIVND in the germline V gene (reference sequence). Trimming removed 7 bases at V and 0 bases at J, with 10 bases between. The CDR3 covers 14 residues. For the CDR3, the DNA is TGTGCCAGTAATGGGCAATTTAGCAATCAGCCCCAGCATTTT. Translating it yields CASNGQFSNQPQHF.

The CDR3 sequence is CASRGQGAYNEQFF. The CDR3 DNA is TGCGCCAGCAGGGGACAGGGGGCCTACAATGAGCAGTTCTTC. The chain employs TRBV10-2 and TRBJ2-1; 11 nucleotides agree with TRBD1. J was trimmed by 2 bases and V by 6 bases; bases with no gene match: 0. The CDR3 loop spans 14 amino acids. CDR1 is WSHSY and CDR2 is SAAADI in the germline V gene.

The CDR3 reads CATKGLAGIVGELFF. For the CDR3, the DNA is TGTGCCACCAAGGGACTAGCGGGAATAGTCGGGGAGCTGTTTTTT. V and J are TRBV10-3 and TRBJ2-2; 13 nucleotides align to TRBD2. Trimming at V came to 10 bases and at J to 7 bases, leaving 9 bases not matched to a gene. The CDR3 sequence is 15 residues long. From germline, CDR1 is ENHRY and CDR2 SYGVKD.

The chain combines TRBV10-3 with TRBJ2-1; TRBD1 matches at 8 bases. CDR3 length: 13 residues. Germline V gives CDR1 ENHRY, CDR2 SYGVKD. J gave up 10 bases and V 0 bases, and 2 bases lay outside the gene matches. CDR3 in DNA: TGTGCCATCAGTGAGTCACAGGGGGGCGAGCAGTTCTTC. Encoded protein: CAISESQGGEQFF.

The V call is TRBV19, the J call TRBJ2-1; the match to TRBD2 covers 10 bases. Looked up from germline, CDR1 is LNHDA and CDR2 is SQIVND (reference sequence). The CDR3 has 15 amino acids. Losses at the gene ends were 3 bases for V and 9 bases for J; bases not matched to a gene: 8. CDR3 in amino acids: CASSISTSGKGEQFF. CDR3 nucleotides: TGTGCCAGTAGTATTTCCACTAGCGGGAAGGGTGAGCAGTTCTTC.

This chain's CDR3 is CASSSGQANTEAFF. Here the CDR3 DNA reads TGTGCCAGCAGTTCGGGACAGGCGAACACTGAAGCTTTCTTT. J is TRBJ1-1 and V is TRBV28, with 8 positions matching TRBD1. V trimming: 4 bases; J trimming: 1 base; junction bases outside the gene matches: 2. Germline V lookup: CDR1 MDHEN, CDR2 SYDVKM. The CDR3 is made up of 14 amino acids.

The chain combines TRBV9 with TRBJ2-7; possible D gene TRBD1, 6 bases. The V end was cut by 3 bases, the J end by 2 bases, with 12 bases between. Germline loops: CDR1 SGDLS, CDR2 YYNGEE. The CDR3 covers 14 residues. The CDR3 DNA sequence: TGTGCCAGCAGCGCGCGGACAGAAACCTACGAGCAGTACTTC. Amino acid sequence: CASSARTETYEQYF.

J is TRBJ2-1 and V is TRBV7-2, with 12 bases lining up with TRBD2. The ends lost 7 bases at V and 10 bases at J; junction bases unmatched: 11. CDR1 and CDR2 (germline): SGHTA, FQGNSA. The CDR3 runs 15 residues. The CDR3 is CASIFLAGGPGEQFF. In DNA form, the CDR3 reads TGTGCCAGCATTTTTCTAGCGGGGGGGCCTGGGGAGCAGTTCTTC.

The chain recombines TRBV5-4 with TRBJ2-7; D perhaps matches TRBD2 (8 bases). The germline V and J ends were trimmed by 4 bases and 4 bases, with 18 bases remaining between them. Germline V lookup: CDR1 SGHNT, CDR2 YYREEE (reference sequence). There are 15 residues in the CDR3. The CDR3 region is CASSRSGARGYEQYF. Here the CDR3 DNA reads TGTGCCAGCAGCCGTAGCGGGGCCAGGGGGTACGAGCAGTACTTC.

In this sample, this clone turned up once. The V gene is TRBV7-9, the J gene TRBJ1-5; maybe TRBD1 (5 bases). Per the germline V gene, CDR1 is SEHNR and CDR2 is FQNEAQ (reference sequence). The CDR3 totals 16 residues. Trimming left V 1 base short and J 7 bases short, with 17 bases between. The chain's CDR3 is CASSLGGAGGLQPQHF. CDR3 bases: TGTGCCAGCAGCTTAGGTGGGGCAGGTGGTTTGCAGCCCCAGCATTTT.

This clone appeared a few times. The chain couples TRBV7-6 to TRBJ2-3; TRBD2 matches at 7 bases. J gave up 6 bases and V 0 bases, and 12 bases lay outside the gene matches. The CDR3 has 17 residues. Germline lookup yields CDR1 SGHVS and CDR2 FNYEAQ. The CDR3 region is CASSLAAPSGKNDTQYF. The CDR3 DNA reads as TGTGCCAGCAGCTTAGCGGCCCCAAGCGGGAAGAATGATACGCAGTATTTT. The full variable domain, its missing parts supplied by reference TRBV7-6 and TRBJ2-3, is GAGVSQSPRYKVTKRGQDVALRCDPISGHVSLYWYRQALGQGPEFLTYFNYEAQQDKSGLPNDRFSAERPEGSISTLTIQRTEQRDSAMYRCASSLAAPSGKNDTQYFGPGTRLTVL.

J is TRBJ2-7 and V is TRBV19; possible D gene TRBD1, 6 bases. The CDR3 extends over 13 amino acids. Germline-derived CDR1 and CDR2 are LNHDA and SQIVND (reference sequence). V was shortened by 10 bases and J by 1 base, with 14 bases between the two germline ends. CDR3 sequence: CATSGVPSYEQYF. CDR3 nucleotide sequence: TGTGCCACTTCAGGGGTTCCTTCCTACGAGCAGTACTTC.

The chain has TRBV6-4 and TRBJ2-1; D is unresolved. V lost 4 bases and J lost 4, with 17 bases in between. The CDR3 has 16 residues. Germline values: CDR1 MRHNA, CDR2 SNTAGT. As DNA, the CDR3 is TGTGCCAGCAGTGGACAAGACGGTGCTGGTTACAATGAGCAGTTCTTC. It encodes CASSGQDGAGYNEQFF.

The chain couples TRBV9 to TRBJ2-1; TRBD2 matches 13 bases. Per the germline V gene, CDR1 is SGDLS and CDR2 is YYNGEE. The CDR3 has 18 amino acids. Trimming took 0 bases from V and 2 from J; bases not matched to a gene: 5. In DNA, the CDR3 is TGTGCCAGCAGCGTAGCTTCTGGACTAGCGGGGGCCTACAATGAGCAGTTCTTC. It encodes CASSVASGLAGAYNEQFF.

This clone was recorded only once. The chain joins TRBV18 to TRBJ2-2; unclear D gene. CDR1 and CDR2 from the germline V gene are KGHSH and LQKENI. V was shortened by 6 bases and J by 5 bases, with 4 bases between the two germline ends. CDR3 length: 11 amino acids. CDR3 sequence: CASSLTGELFF. The CDR3 nucleotides read TGTGCCAGCTCCCTGACCGGGGAGCTGTTTTTT.

The rearrangement joins TRBV18 to TRBJ2-7, with 8 bases lining up with TRBD1. Germline V lookup: CDR1 KGHSH, CDR2 LQKENI. The CDR3 contains 14 residues. V was pared by 6 bases and J by 1 base, with 5 bases of the junction left unmatched. The DNA of the CDR3 is TGTGCCAGCTCCCTTGGACAGGGTTCCTACGAGCAGTACTTC. It is translated as CASSLGQGSYEQYF.

The V call is TRBV14, the J call TRBJ2-1, with 10 bases identical to TRBD2. Germline CDR1 SGHDN, CDR2 FVKESK. V was clipped by 3 bases and J by 6 bases; unmatched bases: 8. The CDR3 is made up of 16 amino acids. CDR3 protein: CASSQSGTSVPNEQFF. The CDR3 nucleotides are TGTGCCAGCAGCCAGTCCGGGACTAGCGTTCCCAATGAGCAGTTCTTC.

This chain connects TRBV28 to TRBJ1-1, with D possibly TRBD1 on 6 matching bases. CDR1 is MDHEN, CDR2 SYDVKM, per germline. The CDR3 covers 14 residues. Trimming removed 5 bases from V and 4 bases from J, with 14 bases in between. The DNA of the CDR3 is TGTGCCAGCAGTATTAGGACAGCAGGCACTGAAGCTTTCTTT. Its protein is CASSIRTAGTEAFF.

This clone has a handful of counts. CDR3 nucleotides: TGTGCCAGCAGCGTTGCCCCGGGAATAACCTACGAGCAGTACTTC. Amino acids: CASSVAPGITYEQYF. J is TRBJ2-7 and V is TRBV9; tentatively, D is TRBD2 (5 bases). The CDR3 totals 15 residues. V was shortened by 2 bases and J by 2 bases, with 14 bases between the two germline ends. The germline gives CDR1 SGDLS, CDR2 YYNGEE. Using reference TRBV9 and TRBJ2-7 for the parts outside the CDR3, the full variable domain is DSGVTQTPKHLITATGQRVTLRCSPRSGDLSVYWYQQSLDQGLQFLIQYYNGEERAKGNILERFSAQQFPDLHSELNLSSLELGDSALYFCASSVAPGITYEQYFGPGTRLTVT.

V usage is TRBV3-1 (or the pseudogene TRBV3-2) and J usage is TRBJ1-6; 8 bases fit TRBD1. CDR3 size: 14 residues. With 6 bases clipped from V and 5 bases from J, the junction kept 3 bases outside the gene matches. The germline V gene has CDR1 LGHDT and CDR2 YNNKEL (reference sequence). DNA for the CDR3: TGTGCCAGCAGTCGGGGACAGGATAATTCACCCCTCCACTTT. Residues: CASSRGQDNSPLHF.

Only a few counts were recorded for this clone. The chain combines TRBV6-4 with TRBJ1-2; 7 bases map to TRBD1. Germline CDR1 reads MRHNA; CDR2 reads SNTAGT. V lost 6 bases and J lost 0; bases outside the gene matches: 10. The CDR3 is 16 amino acids. The CDR3 protein is CASSATGTLSNYGYTF. The CDR3 region has the DNA TGTGCCAGCAGCGCGACAGGGACCCTTTCTAACTATGGCTACACCTTC.